One sample yielded the 22 T cell receptor beta chains listed below, sequenced in a study of T cell changes during pregnancy in multiple sclerosis. Libraries were prepared by immunoSEQ multiplex PCR; TCRdb keeps only in-frame clonotypes and omits some of them. The sample consists of 30,000 or so clones, about 92% of them appearing once. The sample consisted of CD4+ T cells from peripheral blood mononuclear cells, taken in the second trimester of pregnancy. These receptors all come from a female donor in good health, enrolled as a control in a pregnancy study.

The chain couples TRBV5-1 to TRBJ1-4, with 10 bases lining up with TRBD1. Germline-derived CDR1 and CDR2 are SGHRS and YFSETQ. The trim removed 4 bases at V and 4 bases at J, leaving 4 bases unmatched. The CDR3 contains 15 residues. The CDR3 region is CASSPGTGVNEKLFF. In DNA, the CDR3 is TGCGCCAGCAGCCCGGGGACAGGGGTTAATGAAAAACTGTTTTTT.

The V call is TRBV13, the J call TRBJ2-7; 8 bases fit TRBD1. Germline CDR1 reads PRHDT; CDR2 reads FYEKMQ (reference sequence). After removal of 5 bases from V and 1 base from J, the junction contained 7 bases not matched to a gene. The CDR3 is made up of 15 amino acids. In DNA form, the CDR3 reads TGTGCCAGCAGCCCCGGGACAGGCCGATCCTACGAGCAGTACTTC. Translated, it gives CASSPGTGRSYEQYF.

This chain links TRBV29-1 with TRBJ1-2, with 8 bases matching TRBD1. Germline V lookup: CDR1 SQVTM, CDR2 ANQGSEA. This CDR3 has 11 residues. The trim removed 7 bases at V and 6 bases at J, leaving 4 bases unmatched. This CDR3 is CSAGGANGYTF. The CDR3 coding sequence is TGCAGCGCAGGGGGCGCGAATGGCTACACCTTC.

The chain uses TRBV9 and TRBJ2-3; a possible D gene is TRBD2 (6 bases). V dropped 3 bases and J dropped 1 base, with 6 bases sitting between them. The CDR3 is 13 residues long. The germline V gene has CDR1 SGDLS and CDR2 YYNGEE. In DNA form, the CDR3 reads TGTGCCAGCAGCGGGGGGGGCACAGATACGCAGTATTTT. Translating gives CASSGGGTDTQYF.

This chain uses TRBV9 with TRBJ1-2; unclear D gene. The CDR3 is made up of 13 amino acids. The germline gives CDR1 SGDLS, CDR2 YYNGEE. Trimming removed 1 base from V and 8 bases from J, with 12 bases in between. The CDR3 protein is CASSVSYRGGYTF. The CDR3 DNA follows: TGTGCCAGCAGCGTATCCTACCGAGGGGGCTACACCTTC. Using reference TRBV9 and TRBJ1-2 for the parts outside the CDR3, the full variable domain is DSGVTQTPKHLITATGQRVTLRCSPRSGDLSVYWYQQSLDQGLQFLIQYYNGEERAKGNILERFSAQQFPDLHSELNLSSLELGDSALYFCASSVSYRGGYTFGSGTRLTVV.

The chain carries TRBV29-1 and TRBJ2-5; D gene uncertain. V was shortened by 4 bases and J by 4 bases, with 4 bases between the two germline ends. Germline CDR1 and CDR2: SQVTM and ANQGSEA. This CDR3 has 10 amino acids. CDR3 residues: CSVAIETQYF. CDR3 DNA: TGCAGCGTTGCAATAGAGACCCAGTACTTC.

The genes are TRBV28 and TRBJ2-6, with 8 positions matching TRBD1. V gave up 5 bases and J gave up 0 bases; unmatched junction bases: 6. The germline CDR1 and CDR2 sequences are MDHEN and SYDVKM. This CDR3 has 17 residues. The CDR3 loop reads CASSLRTGSSGANVLTF. The CDR3 nucleotides read TGTGCCAGCAGTCTGCGGACAGGGAGCTCTGGGGCCAACGTCCTGACTTTC.

The chain combines TRBV9 with TRBJ1-4; D not resolved. The V and J ends lost 0 bases and 4 bases respectively, with 13 bases between them. The germline V gene encodes CDR1 SGDLS and CDR2 YYNGEE. The CDR3 covers 16 residues. CDR3 in amino acids: CASSVGFGSSNEKLFF. The CDR3 nucleotides read TGTGCCAGCAGCGTAGGGTTCGGGTCGAGTAATGAAAAACTGTTTTTT.

The chain uses TRBV14 and TRBJ2-4, with 8 bases lining up with TRBD2. This CDR3 is built from 14 residues. The trim removed 1 base at V and 5 bases at J, leaving 1 base unmatched. Germline V gives CDR1 SGHDN, CDR2 FVKESK. CDR3 in DNA: TGTGCCAGCAGCCAAGTACTAGCGGAAAACATTCAGTACTTC. It specifies CASSQVLAENIQYF.

This chain joins TRBV21-1 and TRBJ1-2. TRBV21-1 is classified as a pseudogene. CDR3 length: 14 amino acids. The CDR3 protein is CASSKANSGRGYTF. The DNA for the CDR3 is TGTGCCAGCAGCAAAGCGAACAGCGGACGGGGCTACACCTTC.

V usage is TRBV30 and J usage is TRBJ1-2, with D possibly matching TRBD1 (6 bases). This CDR3 region has 11 residues. The germline gives CDR1 GTSNPN, CDR2 SVGIG (reference sequence). Trimming removed 7 bases from V and 7 bases from J, with 13 bases in between. The CDR3 region is CAYGGAPGYTF. The CDR3 DNA reads TGTGCCTACGGGGGGGCGCCTGGCTACACCTTC.

V is TRBV18 and J is TRBJ2-1, with D perhaps matching TRBD2 (5 bases). V lost 0 bases and J 10 bases, leaving 10 bases between the germline ends. The CDR3 covers 13 residues. Germline loops: CDR1 KGHSH, CDR2 LQKENI. This CDR3 is CASSPPMGREQFF. DNA for the CDR3: TGTGCCAGCTCACCACCGATGGGGAGAGAGCAGTTCTTC.

The J gene is TRBJ2-3, the V gene TRBV2; weak D call: TRBD1 (5 bases). This CDR3 comprises 12 residues. The V gene's germline CDR1 is SNHLY and CDR2 FYNNEI. The germline V and J ends were trimmed by 0 bases and 8 bases, with 6 bases remaining between them. The CDR3 sequence: CASSEADITQYF. CDR3 in DNA: TGTGCCAGCAGTGAAGCGGACATTACGCAGTATTTT.

The V gene is TRBV6-5, the J gene TRBJ2-2; maybe TRBD1 (6 bases). Germline assignment: CDR1 MNHEY and CDR2 SVGAGI. The germline V and J ends were trimmed by 6 bases and 6 bases, with 14 bases remaining between them. CDR3 length: 14 amino acids. This CDR3 reads CASSHGQSAGELFF. The CDR3 DNA is TGTGCCAGCAGCCACGGACAGTCGGCCGGGGAGCTGTTTTTT.

The chain couples TRBV19 to TRBJ2-3; D possibly corresponds to TRBD1 (6 bases). Germline V CDR1 and CDR2: LNHDA, SQIVND (reference sequence). V was cut by 6 bases and J by 1 base, with 11 bases left in between. The CDR3 length is 14 residues. Written as DNA, the CDR3 is TGTGCCAGTAGCAACGGACAGCGCACAGATACGCAGTATTTT. Translated: CASSNGQRTDTQYF.

This chain joins TRBV18 and TRBJ2-7; a weak D match, TRBD2 (6 bases). Germline CDR1 and CDR2: KGHSH and LQKENI. Trimming pared 2 bases from V and 5 bases from J, leaving 10 bases between. The CDR3 consists of 13 residues. As DNA, the CDR3 is TGTGCCAGCTCACCAAGGACGGGGGACGAGCAGTACTTC. This encodes CASSPRTGDEQYF. The variable domain in full, with the rest retrieved from reference TRBV18 and TRBJ2-7, is NAGVMQNPRHLVRRRGQEARLRCSPMKGHSHVYWYRQLPEEGLKFMVYLQKENIIDESGMPKERFSAEFPKEGPSILRIQQVVRGDSAAYFCASSPRTGDEQYFGPGTRLTVT.

V is TRBV27 and J is TRBJ1-2; 7 bases are shared with TRBD1. V shed 3 bases, J shed 5 bases, and the junction held 3 bases outside the gene matches. Germline CDR1 and CDR2: MNHEY and SMNVEV (reference sequence). The CDR3 has 13 residues. This chain's CDR3 is CASSFAGGYGYTF. CDR3 coding DNA: TGTGCCAGCAGTTTTGCAGGGGGGTATGGCTACACCTTC.

This chain joins TRBV5-6 and TRBJ1-4; 7 positions match TRBD1. The CDR3 length is 14 residues. V lost 5 bases to trimming and J lost 8 bases; unmatched junction nucleotides: 9. Germline V gives CDR1 SGHDT, CDR2 YYEEEE. The CDR3: CASSSTGTSEKLFF. The CDR3, as DNA: TGTGCCAGCAGTTCGACAGGGACGTCCGAAAAACTGTTTTTT.

The genes are TRBV30 and TRBJ2-5, with 8 bases aligning to TRBD2. CDR1 is GTSNPN, CDR2 SVGIG, per germline (reference sequence). J lost 9 bases, V lost 1 base, and 13 bases had no gene match. CDR3 length: 15 residues. The CDR3 here is CAWSEALAGTRAQYF. The CDR3 coding sequence is TGTGCCTGGAGTGAGGCATTAGCGGGGACCCGGGCCCAGTACTTC.

The genes are TRBV11-1 and TRBJ2-5; 10 nucleotides line up with TRBD1. The germline gives CDR1 SGHAT, CDR2 FQDESV (reference sequence). The CDR3 covers 17 residues. Germline trimming cut 5 bases from V and 5 bases from J; bases unmatched to any gene: 14. The CDR3 coding sequence is TGTGCCAGCAGCCGGCAGGGAGGGACAGGGGTTCAGGAGACCCAGTACTTC. Amino acids: CASSRQGGTGVQETQYF. The whole variable domain, filled in from reference TRBV11-1 and TRBJ2-5, reads EAEVAQSPRYKITEKSQAVAFWCDPISGHATLYWYRQILGQGPELLVQFQDESVVDDSQLPKDRFSAERLKGVDSTLKIQPAELGDSAMYLCASSRQGGTGVQETQYFGPGTRLLVL.

This clone has just one count. V and J are TRBV15 and TRBJ2-1, with D perhaps TRBD2 (6 bases). CDR1 is LNHNV, CDR2 YYDKDF, per germline (reference sequence). The V end was cut by 3 bases, the J end by 4 bases, with 16 bases between. This CDR3 has 16 amino acids. CDR3 sequence (DNA): TGTGCCACCAGCAGGTCTCTAGCGCCTGGGTACAATGAGCAGTTCTTC. This sequence encodes CATSRSLAPGYNEQFF.

V is TRBV25-1 and J is TRBJ2-1; 7 positions match TRBD2. The V gene end was trimmed by 7 bases and the J gene end by 6 bases; junction bases not matched to a gene: 12. The CDR3 loop spans 15 amino acids. Germline-derived CDR1 and CDR2 are MGHDK and SYGVNS. This CDR3 reads CASTRAGVWGNEQFF. The CDR3 bases are TGTGCCAGCACCCGGGCGGGAGTTTGGGGCAATGAGCAGTTCTTC.